What follows are 3 T cell receptor beta chains derived from one specimen sequenced in a study of blood T cell repertoires in COVID-19. Using immunoSEQ multiplex PCR, the repertoire was profiled, and TCRdb retains in-frame clones only, with some absent. The repertoire consists of some 200,000 clones, with about 70% occurring once and the leading ten covering around 7.9%. Sequencing used peripheral blood. The source of these receptors is a woman between 50 and 59 years old with active or convalescent COVID-19.

The chain couples TRBV7-8 to TRBJ2-7, with D hard to call. Germline V gene data show CDR1 as SGHVS and CDR2 as FQNEAQ. There are 15 residues in the CDR3. The V gene lost 1 base and the J gene lost 4 bases, with 14 bases spanning the gap. CDR3 residues: CASSLGADPLYEQYF. CDR3 DNA sequence: TGTGCCAGCAGCTTAGGGGCCGATCCCCTTTACGAGCAGTACTTC.

This chain uses TRBV5-4 with TRBJ2-3, with 7 nucleotides matching TRBD2. The CDR3 loop spans 15 amino acids. The germline CDR1 and CDR2 sequences are SGHNT and YYREEE (reference sequence). With V trimmed by 0 bases and J by 2 bases, 3 bases remained unmatched. Here the CDR3 DNA reads TGTGCCAGCAGCTTGGACGCGGGAGTCACAGATACGCAGTATTTT. This translates into CASSLDAGVTDTQYF.

Turning to this clone: This sample also contains other DNA sequences that code for the same CDR3. The chain joins TRBV6-5 to TRBJ1-5; D is ambiguous. This CDR3 is built from 13 residues. The germline V gene has CDR1 MNHEY and CDR2 SVGAGI. Trimming pared 2 bases from V and 7 bases from J, leaving 9 bases between. The CDR3 reads CASSYREGQPQHF. In DNA form, the CDR3 reads TGTGCCAGCAGTTACAGGGAGGGCCAGCCCCAGCATTTT.